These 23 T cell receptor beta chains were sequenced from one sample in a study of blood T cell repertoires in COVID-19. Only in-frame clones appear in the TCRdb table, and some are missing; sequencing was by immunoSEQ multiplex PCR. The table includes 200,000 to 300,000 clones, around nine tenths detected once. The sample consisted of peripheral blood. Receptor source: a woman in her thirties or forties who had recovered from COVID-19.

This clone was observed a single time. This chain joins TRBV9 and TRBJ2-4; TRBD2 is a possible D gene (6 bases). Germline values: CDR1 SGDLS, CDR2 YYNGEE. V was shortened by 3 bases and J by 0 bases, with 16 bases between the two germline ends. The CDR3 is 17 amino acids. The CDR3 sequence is CASSGRESGRAKNIQYF. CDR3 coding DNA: TGTGCCAGCAGCGGCCGGGAGTCCGGGAGAGCCAAAAACATTCAGTACTTC.

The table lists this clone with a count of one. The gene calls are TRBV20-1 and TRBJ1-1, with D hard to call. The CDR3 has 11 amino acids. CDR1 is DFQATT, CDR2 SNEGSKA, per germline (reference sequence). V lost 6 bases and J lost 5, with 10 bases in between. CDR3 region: CSAHGGTEAFF. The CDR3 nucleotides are TGCAGTGCGCACGGAGGAACTGAAGCTTTCTTT.

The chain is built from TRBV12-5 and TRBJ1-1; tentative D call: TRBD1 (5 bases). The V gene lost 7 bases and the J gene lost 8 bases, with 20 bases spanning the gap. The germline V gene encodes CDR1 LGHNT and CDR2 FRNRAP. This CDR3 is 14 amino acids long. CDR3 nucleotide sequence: TGTGCTAGTGCCCAAGGGGCAGGGTGGACCGAAGCTTTCTTT. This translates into CASAQGAGWTEAFF.

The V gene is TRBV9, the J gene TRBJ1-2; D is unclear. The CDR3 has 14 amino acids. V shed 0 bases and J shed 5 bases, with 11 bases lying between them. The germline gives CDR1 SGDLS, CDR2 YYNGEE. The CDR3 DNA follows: TGTGCCAGCAGCGTAGGCGGAAGGGAGTATGGCTACACCTTC. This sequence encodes CASSVGGREYGYTF.

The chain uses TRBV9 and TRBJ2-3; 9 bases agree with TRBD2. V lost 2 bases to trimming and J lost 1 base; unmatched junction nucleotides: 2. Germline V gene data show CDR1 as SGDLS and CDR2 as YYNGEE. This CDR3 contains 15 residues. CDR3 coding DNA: TGTGCCAGCAGCGTCGCGGGAGGGCGCACAGATACGCAGTATTTT. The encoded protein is CASSVAGGRTDTQYF.

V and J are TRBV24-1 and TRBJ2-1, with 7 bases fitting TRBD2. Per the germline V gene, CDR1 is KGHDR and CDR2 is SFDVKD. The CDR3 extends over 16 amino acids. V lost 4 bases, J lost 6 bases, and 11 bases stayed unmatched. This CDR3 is CATSEPRAGGGNEQFF. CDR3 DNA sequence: TGTGCCACCAGTGAACCGCGAGCTGGGGGGGGCAATGAGCAGTTCTTC.

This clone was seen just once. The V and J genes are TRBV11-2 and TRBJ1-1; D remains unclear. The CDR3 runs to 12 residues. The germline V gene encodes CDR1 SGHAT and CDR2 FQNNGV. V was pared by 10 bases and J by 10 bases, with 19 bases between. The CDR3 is CATAPGREGAFF. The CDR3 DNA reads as TGTGCCACCGCCCCGGGCCGCGAGGGAGCTTTCTTT.

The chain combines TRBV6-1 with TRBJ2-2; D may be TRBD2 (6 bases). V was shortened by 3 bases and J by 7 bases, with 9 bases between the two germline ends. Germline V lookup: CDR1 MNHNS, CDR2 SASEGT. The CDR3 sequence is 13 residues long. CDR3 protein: CASSETGLGELFF. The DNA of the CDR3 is TGTGCCAGCAGTGAGACGGGACTCGGGGAGCTGTTTTTT.

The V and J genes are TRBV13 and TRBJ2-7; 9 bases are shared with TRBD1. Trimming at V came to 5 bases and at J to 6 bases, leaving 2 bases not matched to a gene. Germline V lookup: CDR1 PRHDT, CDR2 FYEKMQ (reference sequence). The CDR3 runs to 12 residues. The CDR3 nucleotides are TGTGCCAGCAGCGCGGACAGGGGCGAGCAGTACTTC. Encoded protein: CASSADRGEQYF.

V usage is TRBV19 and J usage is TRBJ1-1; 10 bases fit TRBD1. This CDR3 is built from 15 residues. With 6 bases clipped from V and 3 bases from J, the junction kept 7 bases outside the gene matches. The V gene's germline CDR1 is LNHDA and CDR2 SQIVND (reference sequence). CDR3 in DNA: TGTGCCAGTAGCAATGGAGGGACAGGGGACACTGAAGCTTTCTTT. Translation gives CASSNGGTGDTEAFF.

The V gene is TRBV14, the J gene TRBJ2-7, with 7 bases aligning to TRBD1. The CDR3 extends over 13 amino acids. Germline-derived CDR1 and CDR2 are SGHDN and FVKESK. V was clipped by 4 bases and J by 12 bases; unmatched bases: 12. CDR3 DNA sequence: TGTGCCAGCAGCCCGTACAGGGGTATATCGTTGTACTTC. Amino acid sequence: CASSPYRGISLYF.

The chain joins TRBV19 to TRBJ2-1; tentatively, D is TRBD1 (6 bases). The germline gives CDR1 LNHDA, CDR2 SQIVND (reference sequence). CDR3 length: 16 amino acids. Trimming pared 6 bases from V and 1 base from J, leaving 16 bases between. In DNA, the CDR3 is TGTGCCAGTAGGACCAACAGGGTTGGGTCCTACAATGAGCAGTTCTTC. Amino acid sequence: CASRTNRVGSYNEQFF.

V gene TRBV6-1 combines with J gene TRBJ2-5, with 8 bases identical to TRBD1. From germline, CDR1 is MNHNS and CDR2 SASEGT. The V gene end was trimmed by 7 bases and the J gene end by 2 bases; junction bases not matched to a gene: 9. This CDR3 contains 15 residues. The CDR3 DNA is TGTGCCAGCACCCCCCGGACAGGGAGACAAGAGACCCAGTACTTC. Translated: CASTPRTGRQETQYF.

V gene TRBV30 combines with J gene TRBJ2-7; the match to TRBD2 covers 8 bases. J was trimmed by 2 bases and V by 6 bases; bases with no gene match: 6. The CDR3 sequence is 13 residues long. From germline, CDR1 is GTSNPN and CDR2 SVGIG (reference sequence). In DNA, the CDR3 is TGTGCCTGCCACACTAGCGGCCCCTACGAGCAGTACTTC. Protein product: CACHTSGPYEQYF.

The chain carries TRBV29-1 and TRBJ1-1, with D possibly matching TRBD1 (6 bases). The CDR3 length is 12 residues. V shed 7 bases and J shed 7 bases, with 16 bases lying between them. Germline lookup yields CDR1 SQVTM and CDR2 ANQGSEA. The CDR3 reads CSGGGPGGEAFF. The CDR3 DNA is TGCAGCGGCGGGGGCCCCGGGGGTGAAGCTTTCTTT. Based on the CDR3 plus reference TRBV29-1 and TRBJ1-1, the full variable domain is SAVISQKPSRDICQRGTSLTIQCQVDSQVTMMFWYRQQPGQSLTLIATANQGSEATYESGFVIDKFPISRPNLTFSTLTVSNMSPEDSSIYLCSGGGPGGEAFFGQGTRLTVV.

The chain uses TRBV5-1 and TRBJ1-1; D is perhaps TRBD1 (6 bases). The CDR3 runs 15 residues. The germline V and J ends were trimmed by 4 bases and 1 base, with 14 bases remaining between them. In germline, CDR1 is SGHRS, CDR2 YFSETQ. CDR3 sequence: CASSARQVRNTEAFF. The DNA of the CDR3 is TGCGCCAGCAGCGCACGACAGGTCAGGAACACTGAAGCTTTCTTT.

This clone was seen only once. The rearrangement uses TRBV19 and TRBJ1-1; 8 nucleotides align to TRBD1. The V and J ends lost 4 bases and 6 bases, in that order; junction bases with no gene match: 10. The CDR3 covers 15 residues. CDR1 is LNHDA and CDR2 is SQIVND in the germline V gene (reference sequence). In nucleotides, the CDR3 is TGTGCCAGTAGTACCCCCGGCAGGGGGCTTCCTGAAGCTTTCTTT. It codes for CASSTPGRGLPEAFF.

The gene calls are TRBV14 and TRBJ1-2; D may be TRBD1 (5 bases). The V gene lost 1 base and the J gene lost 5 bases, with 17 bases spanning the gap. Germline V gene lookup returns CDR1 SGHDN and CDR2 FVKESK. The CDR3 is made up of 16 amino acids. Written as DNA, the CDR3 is TGTGCCAGCAGCCAAGGGTCTGGCCCCGGGGGGTATGGCTACACCTTC. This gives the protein CASSQGSGPGGYGYTF.

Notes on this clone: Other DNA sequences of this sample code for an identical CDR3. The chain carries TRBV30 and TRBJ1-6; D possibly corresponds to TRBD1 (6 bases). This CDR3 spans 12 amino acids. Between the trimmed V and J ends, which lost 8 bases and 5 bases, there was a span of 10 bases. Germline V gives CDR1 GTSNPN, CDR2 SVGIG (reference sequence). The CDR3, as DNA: TGTGCCGGGGGGCAGGATAATTCACCCCTCCACTTT. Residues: CAGGQDNSPLHF.

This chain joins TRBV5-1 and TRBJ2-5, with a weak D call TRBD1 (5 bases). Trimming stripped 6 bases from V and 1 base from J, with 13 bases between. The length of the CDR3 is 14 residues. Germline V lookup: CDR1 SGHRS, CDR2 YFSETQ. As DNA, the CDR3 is TGCGCCAGCACCACGGGCAGGGTCCAAGAGACCCAGTACTTC. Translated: CASTTGRVQETQYF.

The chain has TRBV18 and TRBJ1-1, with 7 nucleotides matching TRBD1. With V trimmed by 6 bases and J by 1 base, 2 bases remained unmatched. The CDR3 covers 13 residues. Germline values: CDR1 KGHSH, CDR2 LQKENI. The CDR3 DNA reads TGTGCCAGCTCCGGGGACAGGAACACTGAAGCTTTCTTT. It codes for CASSGDRNTEAFF.

Written as DNA, the CDR3 is TGTGCCAGCACACCGGACAGGGCCTGGGCACCCCTCCACTTT. Translating gives CASTPDRAWAPLHF. V gene TRBV6-5 combines with J gene TRBJ1-6; 8 bases fit TRBD1. The CDR3 totals 14 residues. Trimming removed 7 bases from V and 11 bases from J; junction bases left unmatched: 10. Germline loops: CDR1 MNHEY, CDR2 SVGAGI.

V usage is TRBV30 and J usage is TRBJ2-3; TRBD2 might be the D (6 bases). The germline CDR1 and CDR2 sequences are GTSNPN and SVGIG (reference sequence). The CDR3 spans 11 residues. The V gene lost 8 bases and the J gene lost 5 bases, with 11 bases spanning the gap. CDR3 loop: CAGRRGDTQYF. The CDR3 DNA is TGTGCCGGACGGCGGGGAGATACGCAGTATTTT.